This T cell receptor beta chain derives from a study of shared clonotypes between healthy human individuals. As regards this clone: Its antigen is not known.

Findings of the study overall: Generation probability values for non-shared clonotypes were lower than those for clonotypes shared by all four donors. The study found about 5% of naive CD4 clonotypes shared across several donors.

Replicate sorted-subset PCRs were loaded with approximately 190 ng DNA, about 30,000 T cell genomes. TCRdb's table, derived via immunoSEQ multiplex PCR, lists solely in-frame clones and lacks some. The sample has around 560,000 clones, 90% to 95% seen once. Unmatched junction bases numbered 10, after V lost 6 bases and J lost 2 bases. Germline-derived CDR1 and CDR2 are MNHEY and SMNVEV (reference sequence). The CDR3 runs 15 residues. Naive CD8 cells comprised CD45RO-negative, CCR7-positively selected cells, excluding terminally differentiated effector memory CD45RA+ cells. The chain has TRBV27 and TRBJ2-7; TRBD2 aligns across 7 bases. This receptor was obtained from a woman aged 30 to 39 in good health. Sequencing was done on a sample of naive CD8+ T cells sorted from blood. In nucleotides, the CDR3 is TGTGCCAGCAGCATGTTTAGCGGGCGCCCCTACGAGCAGTACTTC. It yields the protein CASSMFSGRPYEQYF.